This TCR beta chain emerged from a study of CD8 T cells in ankylosing spondylitis. Study-level findings and limits: For ankylosing spondylitis blood, a TCR beta motif of under 10 highly homologous variants appeared characteristic. Earlier reports found some motif variants in synovial fluid and blood in reactive arthritis. Disease-associated clones were CD8+ and fairly uncommon in peripheral blood. Reportedly, significant enrichment of disease-linked clones occurred in matched ankylosing spondylitis synovial fluid.

TCR beta libraries were made by quantitative 5'-RACE with molecular barcodes. Each CDR3 protein is one row after TCRdb ran MiXCR on the 5' RACE reads. The repertoire includes about 420,000 distinct CDR3 sequences, around 20% of them detected once, and roughly 16% sits in the top ten. The CDR3 consists of 16 residues. Unmatched junction bases numbered 5, after V lost 6 bases and J lost 3 bases. Germline lookup yields CDR1 MGHDK and CDR2 SYGVNS. About this clonotype: Its specificity is unknown.

Material: blood, either unsorted or a sorted T cell fraction (not recorded which). The J gene is TRBJ2-2, the V gene TRBV25-1; TRBD2 agrees at 12 bases. The source is a male donor with ankylosing spondylitis. CDR3 amino acids: CASRPSGRGDTGELFF. The CDR3 DNA reads as TGTGCCAGCAGACCTAGCGGGAGGGGGGACACCGGGGAGCTGTTTTTT.